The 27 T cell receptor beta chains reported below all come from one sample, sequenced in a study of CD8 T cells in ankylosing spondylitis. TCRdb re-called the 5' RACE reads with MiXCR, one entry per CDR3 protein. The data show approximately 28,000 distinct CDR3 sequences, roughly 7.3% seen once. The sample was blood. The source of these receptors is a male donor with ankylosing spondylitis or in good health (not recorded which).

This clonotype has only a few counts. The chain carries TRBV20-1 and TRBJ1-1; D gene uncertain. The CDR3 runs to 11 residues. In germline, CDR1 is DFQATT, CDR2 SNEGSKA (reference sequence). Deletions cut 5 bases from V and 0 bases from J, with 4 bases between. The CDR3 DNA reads TGCAGTGCTTACCTGAACACTGAAGCTTTCTTT. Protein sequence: CSAYLNTEAFF.

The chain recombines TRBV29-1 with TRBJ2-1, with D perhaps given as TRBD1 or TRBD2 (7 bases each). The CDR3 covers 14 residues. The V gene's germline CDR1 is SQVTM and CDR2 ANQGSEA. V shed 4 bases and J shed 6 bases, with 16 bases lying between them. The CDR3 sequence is CSVVRGREPNEQFF. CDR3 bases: TGCAGCGTTGTAAGGGGGCGGGAGCCCAATGAGCAGTTCTTC.

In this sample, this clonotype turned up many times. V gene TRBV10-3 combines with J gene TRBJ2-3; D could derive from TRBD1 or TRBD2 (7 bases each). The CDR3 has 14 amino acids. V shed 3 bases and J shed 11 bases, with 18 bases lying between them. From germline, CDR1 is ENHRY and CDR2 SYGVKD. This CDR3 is CAISDSRDSGKQYF. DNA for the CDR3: TGTGCCATCAGTGATTCCCGGGACAGCGGGAAGCAGTATTTT.

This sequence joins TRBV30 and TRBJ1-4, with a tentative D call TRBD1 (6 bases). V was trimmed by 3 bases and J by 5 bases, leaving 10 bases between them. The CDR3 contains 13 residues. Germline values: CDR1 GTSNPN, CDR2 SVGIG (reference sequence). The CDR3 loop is CAWSRDINEKLFF. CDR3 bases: TGTGCCTGGAGCCGGGACATCAATGAAAAACTGTTTTTT.

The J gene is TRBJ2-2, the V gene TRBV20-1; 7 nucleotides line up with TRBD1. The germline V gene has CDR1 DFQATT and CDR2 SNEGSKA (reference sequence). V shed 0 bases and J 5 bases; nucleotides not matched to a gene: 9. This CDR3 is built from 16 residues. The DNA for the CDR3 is TGCAGTGCTAGAGATGATAACAGGGGCGAGACCGGGGAGCTGTTTTTT. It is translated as CSARDDNRGETGELFF.

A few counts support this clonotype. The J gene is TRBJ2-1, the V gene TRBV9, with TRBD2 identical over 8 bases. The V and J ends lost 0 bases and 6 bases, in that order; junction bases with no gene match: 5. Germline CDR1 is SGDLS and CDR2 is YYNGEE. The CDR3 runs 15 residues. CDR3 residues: CASSVEAGVRNEQFF. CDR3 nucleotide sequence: TGTGCCAGCAGCGTAGAAGCGGGAGTCCGCAATGAGCAGTTCTTC.

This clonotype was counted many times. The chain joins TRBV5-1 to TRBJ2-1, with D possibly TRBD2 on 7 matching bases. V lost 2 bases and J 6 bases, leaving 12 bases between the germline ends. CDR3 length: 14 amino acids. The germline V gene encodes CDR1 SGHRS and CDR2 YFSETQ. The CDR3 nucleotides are TGCGCCAGCAGCTTAGGGGGAGGGCCCAATGAGCAGTTCTTC. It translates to CASSLGGGPNEQFF.

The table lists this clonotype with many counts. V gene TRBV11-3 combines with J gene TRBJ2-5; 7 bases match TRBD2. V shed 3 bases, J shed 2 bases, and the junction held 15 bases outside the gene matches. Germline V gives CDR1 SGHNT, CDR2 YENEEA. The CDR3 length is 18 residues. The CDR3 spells CASSLGRGLAALQETQYF. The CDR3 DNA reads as TGTGCCAGCAGCTTGGGCCGTGGGCTAGCGGCCTTACAAGAGACCCAGTACTTC. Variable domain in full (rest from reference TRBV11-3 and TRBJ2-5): EAGVVQSPRYKIIEKKQPVAFWCNPISGHNTLYWYLQNLGQGPELLIRYENEEAVDDSQLPKDRFSAERLKGVDSTLKIQPAELGDSAVYLCASSLGRGLAALQETQYFGPGTRLLVL.

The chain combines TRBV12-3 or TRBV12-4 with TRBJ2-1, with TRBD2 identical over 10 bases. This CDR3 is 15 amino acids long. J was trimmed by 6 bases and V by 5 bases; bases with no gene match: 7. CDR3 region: CASSRSSGRANEQFF. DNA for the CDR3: TGTGCCAGCAGTCGATCCAGCGGGAGGGCCAATGAGCAGTTCTTC.

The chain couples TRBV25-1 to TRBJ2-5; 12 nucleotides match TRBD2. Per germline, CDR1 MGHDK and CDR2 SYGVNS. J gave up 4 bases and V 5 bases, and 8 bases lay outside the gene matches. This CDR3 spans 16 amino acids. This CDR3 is CASSLPSGGAGETQYF. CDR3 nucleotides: TGTGCCAGCAGTCTTCCTAGCGGGGGGGCCGGAGAGACCCAGTACTTC. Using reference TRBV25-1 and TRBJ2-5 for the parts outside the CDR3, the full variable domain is EADIYQTPRYLVIGTGKKITLECSQTMGHDKMYWYQQDPGMELHLIHYSYGVNSTEKGDLSSESTVSRIRTEHFPLTLESARPSHTSQYLCASSLPSGGAGETQYFGPGTRLLVL.

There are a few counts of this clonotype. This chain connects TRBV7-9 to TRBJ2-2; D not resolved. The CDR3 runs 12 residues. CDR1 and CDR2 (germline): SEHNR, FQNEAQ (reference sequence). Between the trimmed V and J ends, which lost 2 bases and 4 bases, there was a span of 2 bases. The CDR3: CASSLPTGELFF. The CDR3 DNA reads TGTGCCAGCAGCTTACCCACCGGGGAGCTGTTTTTT.

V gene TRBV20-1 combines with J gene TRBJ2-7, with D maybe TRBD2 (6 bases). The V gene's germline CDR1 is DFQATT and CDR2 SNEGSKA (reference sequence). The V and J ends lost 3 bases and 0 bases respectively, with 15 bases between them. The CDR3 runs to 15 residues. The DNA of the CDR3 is TGCAGTGCTAGGGTGGACGGGAGTTCCTCCTACGAGCAGTACTTC. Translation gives CSARVDGSSSYEQYF.

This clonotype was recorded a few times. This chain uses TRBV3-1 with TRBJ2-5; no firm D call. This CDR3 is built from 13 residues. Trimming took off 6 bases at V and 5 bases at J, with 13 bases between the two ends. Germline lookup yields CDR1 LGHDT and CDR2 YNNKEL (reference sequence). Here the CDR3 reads CASRTNGKETQYF. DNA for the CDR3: TGTGCCAGCAGGACGAATGGGAAGGAGACCCAGTACTTC.

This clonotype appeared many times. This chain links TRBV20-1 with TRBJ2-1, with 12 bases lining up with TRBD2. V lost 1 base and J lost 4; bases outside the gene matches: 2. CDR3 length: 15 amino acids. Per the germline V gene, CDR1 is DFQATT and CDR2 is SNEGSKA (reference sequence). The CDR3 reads CSARGLAGEYNEQFF. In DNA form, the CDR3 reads TGCAGTGCTAGAGGACTAGCGGGGGAATACAATGAGCAGTTCTTC.

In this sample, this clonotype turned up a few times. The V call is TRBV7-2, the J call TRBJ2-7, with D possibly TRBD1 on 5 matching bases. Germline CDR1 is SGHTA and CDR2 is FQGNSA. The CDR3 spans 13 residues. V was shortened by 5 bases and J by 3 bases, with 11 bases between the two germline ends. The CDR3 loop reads CASSVNRGYEQYV. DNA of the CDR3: TGTGCCAGCAGCGTCAATAGGGGCTACGAGCAGTACGTC.

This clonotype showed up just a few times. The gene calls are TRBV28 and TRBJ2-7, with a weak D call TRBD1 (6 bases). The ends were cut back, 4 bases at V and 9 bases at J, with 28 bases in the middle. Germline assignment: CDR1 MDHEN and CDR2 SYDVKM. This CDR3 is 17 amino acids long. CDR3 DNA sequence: TGTGCCAGCAGTTCTCAGGGGCTCGTTCCCCGTTTTCGTTGGCAGTACTTC. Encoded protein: CASSSQGLVPRFRWQYF.

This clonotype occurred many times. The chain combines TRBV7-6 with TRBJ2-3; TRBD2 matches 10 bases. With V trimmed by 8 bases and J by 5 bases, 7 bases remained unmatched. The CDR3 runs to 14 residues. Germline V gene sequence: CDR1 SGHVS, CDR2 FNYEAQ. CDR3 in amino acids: CASSLAGVRDTQYF. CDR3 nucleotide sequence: TGTGCCAGCTCTCTAGCGGGAGTCAGAGATACGCAGTATTTT.

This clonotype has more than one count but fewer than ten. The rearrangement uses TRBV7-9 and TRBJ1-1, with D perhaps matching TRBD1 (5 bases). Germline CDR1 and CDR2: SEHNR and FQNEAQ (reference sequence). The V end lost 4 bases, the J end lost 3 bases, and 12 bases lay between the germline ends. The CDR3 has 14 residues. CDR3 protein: CASSSQGVHTEAFF. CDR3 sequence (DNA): TGTGCCAGCAGCTCTCAGGGTGTTCACACTGAAGCTTTCTTT.

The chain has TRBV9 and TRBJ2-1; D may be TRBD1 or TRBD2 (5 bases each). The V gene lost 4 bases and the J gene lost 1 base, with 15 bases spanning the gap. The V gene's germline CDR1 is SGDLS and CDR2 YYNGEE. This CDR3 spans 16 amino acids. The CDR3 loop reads CASSLRGQLSYNEQFF. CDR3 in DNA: TGTGCCAGCAGCTTGAGGGGCCAGCTATCCTACAATGAGCAGTTCTTC.

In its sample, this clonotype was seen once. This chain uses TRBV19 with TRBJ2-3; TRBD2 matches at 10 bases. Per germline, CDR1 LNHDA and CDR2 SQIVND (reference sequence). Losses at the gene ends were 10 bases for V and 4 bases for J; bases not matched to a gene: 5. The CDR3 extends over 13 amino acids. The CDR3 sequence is CATSGRRADTQYF. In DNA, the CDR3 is TGTGCCACTAGCGGGAGAAGGGCAGATACGCAGTATTTT.

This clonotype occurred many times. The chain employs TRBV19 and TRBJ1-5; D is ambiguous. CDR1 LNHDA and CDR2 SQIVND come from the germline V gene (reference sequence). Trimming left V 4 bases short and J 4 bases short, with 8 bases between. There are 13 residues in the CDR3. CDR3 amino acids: CASSTQKNQPQHF. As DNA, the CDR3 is TGTGCCAGTAGTACTCAGAAGAATCAGCCCCAGCATTTT.

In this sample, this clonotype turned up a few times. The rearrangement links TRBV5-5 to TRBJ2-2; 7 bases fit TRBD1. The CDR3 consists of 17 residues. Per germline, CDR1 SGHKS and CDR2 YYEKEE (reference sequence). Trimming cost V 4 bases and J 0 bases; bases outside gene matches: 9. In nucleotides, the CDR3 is TGTGCCAGCAGCCTACCTTTGACAGGGACGAACACCGGGGAGCTGTTTTTT. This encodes CASSLPLTGTNTGELFF. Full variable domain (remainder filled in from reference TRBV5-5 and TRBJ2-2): DAGVTQSPTHLIKTRGQQVTLRCSPISGHKSVSWYQQVLGQGPQFIFQYYEKEERGRGNFPDRFSARQFPNYSSELNVNALLLGDSALYLCASSLPLTGTNTGELFFGEGSRLTVL.

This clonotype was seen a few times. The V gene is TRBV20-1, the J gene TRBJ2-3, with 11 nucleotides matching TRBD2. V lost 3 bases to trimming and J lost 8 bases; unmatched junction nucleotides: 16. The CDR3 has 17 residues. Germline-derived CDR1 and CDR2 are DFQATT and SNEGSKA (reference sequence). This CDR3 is CSASGSGGAGGSGTQYF. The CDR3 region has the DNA TGCAGTGCTAGTGGTAGCGGGGGGGCAGGCGGCTCGGGTACGCAGTATTTT.

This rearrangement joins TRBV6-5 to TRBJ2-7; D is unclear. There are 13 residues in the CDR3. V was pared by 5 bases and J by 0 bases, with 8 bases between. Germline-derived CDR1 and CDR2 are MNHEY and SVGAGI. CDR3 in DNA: TGTGCCAGCAGTATGGCAGACTCCTACGAGCAGTACTTC. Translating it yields CASSMADSYEQYF.

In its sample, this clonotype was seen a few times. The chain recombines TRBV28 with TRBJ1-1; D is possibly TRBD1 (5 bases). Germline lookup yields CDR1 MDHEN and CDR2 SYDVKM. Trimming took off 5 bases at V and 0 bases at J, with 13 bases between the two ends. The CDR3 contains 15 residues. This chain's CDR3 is CASSLLTDLNTEAFF. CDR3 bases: TGTGCCAGCAGTCTCCTGACAGACCTGAACACTGAAGCTTTCTTT.

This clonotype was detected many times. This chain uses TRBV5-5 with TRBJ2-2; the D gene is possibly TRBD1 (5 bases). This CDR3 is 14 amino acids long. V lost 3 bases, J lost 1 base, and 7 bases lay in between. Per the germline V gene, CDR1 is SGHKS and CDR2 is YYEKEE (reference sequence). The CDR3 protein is CASSSTVNTGELFF. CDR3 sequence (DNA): TGTGCCAGCAGCTCGACAGTGAACACCGGGGAGCTGTTTTTT.

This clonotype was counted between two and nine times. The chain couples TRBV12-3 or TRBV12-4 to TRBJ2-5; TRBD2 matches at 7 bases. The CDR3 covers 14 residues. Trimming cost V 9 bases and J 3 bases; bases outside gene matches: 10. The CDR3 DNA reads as TGTGCCAGTCGACAAGCGGGATCGAAAGAGACCCAGTACTTC. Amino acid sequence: CASRQAGSKETQYF.